The 18 T cell receptor beta chains below all came from one sample that was sequenced in a study of blood T cell repertoires in COVID-19. Using immunoSEQ multiplex PCR, the repertoire was profiled, and TCRdb retains in-frame clones only, with some absent. The sample holds 130,000 to 150,000 clones, 80% to 90% seen once. The sequencing sample was made of peripheral blood. These receptors all come from a human donor in a cohort sampled during active COVID-19.

This chain uses TRBV2 with TRBJ2-1; 13 nucleotides line up with TRBD2. V lost 5 bases and J lost 9; bases outside the gene matches: 10. Germline CDR1 is SNHLY and CDR2 is FYNNEI. The CDR3 is 16 residues long. CDR3 protein: CASSPLGLAGVGEQFF. Written as DNA, the CDR3 is TGTGCCAGCAGTCCCCTAGGACTAGCGGGGGTTGGTGAGCAGTTCTTC. The full variable domain, rest sourced from reference TRBV2 and TRBJ2-1, is EPEVTQTPSHQVTQMGQEVILRCVPISNHLYFYWYRQILGQKVEFLVSFYNNEISEKSEIFDDQFSVERPDGSNFTLKIRSTKLEDSAMYFCASSPLGLAGVGEQFFGPGTRLTVL.

V gene TRBV7-2 combines with J gene TRBJ1-2, with no clear D. The CDR3 extends over 14 amino acids. CDR1 is SGHTA and CDR2 is FQGNSA in the germline V gene. The V gene lost 1 base and the J gene lost 4 bases, with 10 bases spanning the gap. CDR3 residues: CASSLEGRPYGYTF. CDR3 nucleotide sequence: TGTGCCAGCAGCTTAGAAGGCAGGCCCTATGGCTACACCTTC. The full variable domain, completed using reference TRBV7-2 and TRBJ1-2, is GAGVSQSPSNKVTEKGKDVELRCDPISGHTALYWYRQSLGQGLEFLIYFQGNSAPDKSGLPSDRFSAERTGGSVSTLTIQRTQQEDSAVYLCASSLEGRPYGYTFGSGTRLTVV.

The chain is built from TRBV18 and TRBJ1-2; no definite D call. V lost 0 bases, J lost 8 bases, and 7 bases lay in between. This CDR3 is 12 amino acids long. Germline V gene data show CDR1 as KGHSH and CDR2 as LQKENI. CDR3 sequence reads: CASSPPTGGYTF. As DNA, the CDR3 is TGTGCCAGCTCACCACCGACGGGAGGCTACACCTTC.

The J gene is TRBJ1-6, the V gene TRBV9; tentative D call: TRBD1 (6 bases). The CDR3 length is 15 residues. The germline gives CDR1 SGDLS, CDR2 YYNGEE. The V end was cut by 3 bases, the J end by 7 bases, with 14 bases between. The CDR3 DNA reads as TGTGCCAGCAGCGGGACGGTGAGGGGGAATTCACCCCTCCACTTT. Protein sequence: CASSGTVRGNSPLHF. The complete variable domain, with remaining parts taken from reference TRBV9 and TRBJ1-6, reads DSGVTQTPKHLITATGQRVTLRCSPRSGDLSVYWYQQSLDQGLQFLIQYYNGEERAKGNILERFSAQQFPDLHSELNLSSLELGDSALYFCASSGTVRGNSPLHFGNGTRLTVT.

This sequence joins TRBV29-1 and TRBJ2-5; the D is unclear. From germline, CDR1 is SQVTM and CDR2 ANQGSEA. This CDR3 is built from 15 residues. Trimming removed 0 bases at V and 9 bases at J, with 20 bases between. Here the CDR3 DNA reads TGCAGCGTTGAAGATCTCGGGTCCCCCCGCGGATCCCAGTACTTC. It yields the protein CSVEDLGSPRGSQYF.

The genes are TRBV28 and TRBJ2-5; possibly TRBD2 for D (5 bases). CDR1 is MDHEN and CDR2 is SYDVKM in the germline V gene. Trimming pared 5 bases from V and 5 bases from J, leaving 12 bases between. The CDR3 runs 13 residues. CDR3 region: CASSLGRRETQYF. CDR3 nucleotides: TGTGCCAGCAGTCTGGGCCGGAGGGAGACCCAGTACTTC.

The chain links TRBV5-4 to TRBJ2-2; D is perhaps TRBD1 (5 bases). From germline, CDR1 is SGHNT and CDR2 YYREEE (reference sequence). V lost 3 bases and J 2 bases, leaving 8 bases between the germline ends. This CDR3 contains 14 residues. In DNA form, the CDR3 reads TGTGCCAGCAGCTCTGGACAAAACACCGGGGAGCTGTTTTTT. Its translation is CASSSGQNTGELFF.

The chain carries TRBV9 and TRBJ2-7; 10 nucleotides line up with TRBD1. The V gene's germline CDR1 is SGDLS and CDR2 YYNGEE. This CDR3 has 14 residues. Losses at the gene ends were 4 bases for V and 3 bases for J; bases not matched to a gene: 4. The CDR3 protein is CASSPGQGGYEQYF. CDR3 nucleotide sequence: TGTGCCAGCAGCCCCGGACAGGGGGGCTACGAGCAGTACTTC. The whole variable domain, filled in from reference TRBV9 and TRBJ2-7, reads DSGVTQTPKHLITATGQRVTLRCSPRSGDLSVYWYQQSLDQGLQFLIQYYNGEERAKGNILERFSAQQFPDLHSELNLSSLELGDSALYFCASSPGQGGYEQYFGPGTRLTVT.

Points on this clone: Other DNA sequences in this sample translate to the same CDR3. The chain recombines TRBV30 with TRBJ1-5; TRBD1 matches at 10 bases. The germline gives CDR1 GTSNPN, CDR2 SVGIG (reference sequence). This CDR3 has 13 residues. With V trimmed by 5 bases and J by 5 bases, 3 bases remained unmatched. The DNA for the CDR3 is TGTGCCTGGTCCGGGACAGGGGATCAGCCCCAGCATTTT. Translation: CAWSGTGDQPQHF. Drawing the rest from reference TRBV30 and TRBJ1-5, the complete variable domain is SQTIHQWPATLVQPVGSPLSLECTVEGTSNPNLYWYRQAAGRGLQLLFYSVGIGQISSEVPQNLSASRPQDRQFILSSKKLLLSDSGFYLCAWSGTGDQPQHFGDGTRLSIL.

The chain joins TRBV4-3 to TRBJ1-1; D is perhaps TRBD1 (5 bases). The germline V and J ends were trimmed by 1 base and 4 bases, with 10 bases remaining between them. This CDR3 is built from 14 residues. Germline V gene sequence: CDR1 LGHNA, CDR2 YSLEER. For the CDR3, the DNA is TGCGCCAGCAGCCAAGTTCGGGGGGGCACTGAAGCTTTCTTT. Residues: CASSQVRGGTEAFF.

The rearrangement links TRBV3-1 (or the pseudogene TRBV3-2) to TRBJ2-1; D remains ambiguous. Trimming pared 5 bases from V and 4 bases from J, leaving 9 bases between. The CDR3 is made up of 13 amino acids. Germline CDR1 and CDR2: LGHDT and YNNKEL (reference sequence). The chain's CDR3 is CASSVTSYNEQFF. The CDR3 DNA is TGTGCCAGCAGCGTCACGAGTTACAATGAGCAGTTCTTC.

The DNA for the CDR3 is TGTGCCAGCAGCCAGGGGAGGGCGAACACTGAAGCTTTCTTT. Translating it yields CASSQGRANTEAFF. The chain carries TRBV7-2 and TRBJ1-1; tentatively, D is TRBD1 (6 bases). This CDR3 has 14 residues. Germline CDR1 is SGHTA and CDR2 is FQGNSA. V lost 5 bases to trimming and J lost 1 base, with 11 bases between them.

The chain is built from TRBV6-5 and TRBJ2-7; D perhaps matches TRBD2 (6 bases). Trimming took 0 bases from V and 5 from J, leaving 8 bases between them. The germline CDR1 and CDR2 sequences are MNHEY and SVGAGI. The CDR3 is made up of 13 amino acids. Written as DNA, the CDR3 is TGTGCCAGCAGTTACTCCGGAGGGAACGAGCAGTACTTC. Its translation: CASSYSGGNEQYF.

The J gene is TRBJ2-7, the V gene TRBV29-1, with D possibly TRBD2 on 6 matching bases. Germline lookup yields CDR1 SQVTM and CDR2 ANQGSEA. V was shortened by 4 bases and J by 0 bases, with 10 bases between the two germline ends. The CDR3 extends over 13 amino acids. The CDR3 DNA sequence: TGCAGCGTTGGGGGGGTTTCCTCCTACGAGCAGTACTTC. It codes for CSVGGVSSYEQYF.

This chain uses TRBV7-2 with TRBJ1-2, with D maybe TRBD1 (6 bases). Germline-derived CDR1 and CDR2 are SGHTA and FQGNSA. The CDR3 is 16 amino acids. V gave up 5 bases and J gave up 5 bases, with 21 bases separating them. CDR3 residues: CASSPLLQGLMYGYTF. The CDR3 nucleotides read TGTGCCAGCAGCCCGCTCCTACAGGGTCTAATGTATGGCTACACCTTC.

For this clone: The junction shows a germline mismatch at one end, possibly a read error. The chain couples TRBV6-5 to TRBJ1-4; 8 bases are a match to TRBD1. This CDR3 has 15 residues. Germline V lookup: CDR1 MNHEY, CDR2 SVGAGI. In nucleotides, the CDR3 is TGTGCCAGCAGCCCCGGGACAGGCCGTAATGAAGAACTGTTTTTT. This sequence encodes CASSPGTGRNEELFF.

The chain carries TRBV7-3 and TRBJ2-2; no clear D. Germline lookup yields CDR1 SGHTA and CDR2 FQGTGA. V shed 6 bases and J shed 4 bases, with 9 bases lying between them. This CDR3 has 13 amino acids. CDR3 DNA: TGTGCCAGCAGTAGTAGTGCCACCGGGGAGCTGTTTTTT. The encoded protein is CASSSSATGELFF.

There are many counts of this clone. This rearrangement joins TRBV27 to TRBJ1-1; tentative D call: TRBD1 (5 bases). Trimming left V 2 bases short and J 1 base short, with 5 bases between. From germline, CDR1 is MNHEY and CDR2 SMNVEV (reference sequence). The CDR3 runs to 13 residues. CDR3 region: CASSLQGNTEAFF. CDR3 sequence (DNA): TGTGCCAGCAGTTTACAGGGGAACACTGAAGCTTTCTTT.